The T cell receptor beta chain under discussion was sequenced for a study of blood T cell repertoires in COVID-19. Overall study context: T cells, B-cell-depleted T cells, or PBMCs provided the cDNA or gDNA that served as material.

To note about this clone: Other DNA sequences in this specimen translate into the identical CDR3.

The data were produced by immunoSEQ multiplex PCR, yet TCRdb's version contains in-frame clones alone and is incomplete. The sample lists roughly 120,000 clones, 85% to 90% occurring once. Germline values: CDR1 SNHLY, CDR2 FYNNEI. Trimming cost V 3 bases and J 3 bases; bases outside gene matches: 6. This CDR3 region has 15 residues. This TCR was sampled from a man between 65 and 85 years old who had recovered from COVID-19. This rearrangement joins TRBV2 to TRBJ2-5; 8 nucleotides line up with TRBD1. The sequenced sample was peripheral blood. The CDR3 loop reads CASSDRGTGEETQYF. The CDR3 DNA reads TGTGCCAGCAGTGATCGAGGGACAGGAGAAGAGACCCAGTACTTC.